Following are 20 T cell receptor beta chains from one sample sequenced in a study of tumor and adjacent non-tumor tissue in lung cancer. A modified ARM-PCR protocol with three rounds of nested PCR amplified TCRbeta. TCRdb itself ran the multiplex PCR reads through MiXCR, one entry per CDR3 protein. The data show approximately 76,000 distinct CDR3 sequences, approximately 68% seen once. This sample's RNA came from whole unsorted tissue. Sequencing was performed on lung tumor tissue. The receptors stem from a woman in her 70s with non-small cell lung cancer.

In this sample, this clonotype turned up a few times. This may be a read error: a much more frequent sequence differs by one nucleotide. The chain has TRBV28 and TRBJ2-3; D is tentatively TRBD1 or TRBD2 (5 bases each). CDR3 length: 15 residues. Germline CDR1 MDHEN, CDR2 SYDVKM. CDR3 sequence reads: CASSPSWGSTDAQYF. CDR3 sequence (DNA): TGTGCCAGCAGTCCATCATGGGGGTCCACAGATGCGCAGTATTTT.

With respect to this clonotype: The CDR3 carries no conserved terminal phenylalanine or tryptophan, so it likely arises from a read error. The chain combines TRBV30 with TRBJ1-5; D possibly corresponds to TRBD1 (5 bases). Per the germline V gene, CDR1 is GTSNPN and CDR2 is SVGIG (reference sequence). Deletions cut 5 bases from V and 0 bases from J, with 17 bases between. The CDR3 is 16 residues long. CDR3 nucleotides: TGTGCCTGGCGGGAGGGGACCGCCTATAGCAATCAGCCCCAGCATTCT. Protein product: CAWREGTAYSNQPQHS.

The chain links TRBV29-1 to TRBJ1-1, with D perhaps matching TRBD1 (5 bases). V was pared by 8 bases and J by 8 bases, with 15 bases between. Looked up from germline, CDR1 is SQVTM and CDR2 is ANQGSEA. The length of the CDR3 is 11 residues. The CDR3 sequence is CSSWGSIEAFF. The CDR3 region has the DNA TGCAGCAGTTGGGGGAGCATCGAAGCTTTCTTT.

As concerns this clonotype: At one boundary the junction diverges from the germline segment, which might be a read error. The chain employs TRBV6-5 and TRBJ1-2; D not certain. Germline V gene lookup returns CDR1 MNHEY and CDR2 SVGAGI. This CDR3 is 15 amino acids long. The CDR3, as DNA: TGTGCTAGCGGTTATTCCAGCGACATGAACTATCGCTACACCTTC. This sequence encodes CASGYSSDMNYRYTF.

Remarks on this clonotype: At one end the junction does not follow the germline gene, possibly because of a read error. The rearrangement joins TRBV11-3 to TRBJ2-5; D ambiguous. Germline values: CDR1 SGHNT, CDR2 YENEEA. This CDR3 contains 13 residues. The CDR3: CASSLAGMETQYF. CDR3 coding DNA: TGTGCAAGCAGCTTAGCCGGTATGGAGACCCAATACTTC.

Of note for this clonotype: A much larger clone is a single base away; this may be a read error. This chain connects TRBV28 to TRBJ1-2, with 8 bases fitting TRBD1. Germline trimming cut 8 bases from V and 10 bases from J; bases unmatched to any gene: 9. In germline, CDR1 is MDHEN, CDR2 SYDVKM. The CDR3 length is 12 residues. The CDR3 DNA reads TGTGCCAGCCGACAGGGGCGTCTGGACTACACCTTC. It is translated as CASRQGRLDYTF.

In the case of this clonotype: No conserved phenylalanine or tryptophan ends this CDR3, so it is likely a read error. V gene TRBV11-3 combines with J gene TRBJ2-5, with 7 bases that match TRBD1. This CDR3 is 14 amino acids long. Germline-derived CDR1 and CDR2 are SGHNT and YENEEA. CDR3: CDSSPRGRGETQYL. Here the CDR3 DNA reads TGTGACAGCAGCCCCCGGGGCAGGGGGGAGACCCAGTACTTA.

As regards this clonotype: A much more abundant neighbour one base away suggests this may be a read error. The chain combines TRBV6-5 with TRBJ2-5; 8 nucleotides match TRBD2. Germline-derived CDR1 and CDR2 are MNHEY and SVGAGI. The CDR3 is 17 residues long. For the CDR3, the DNA is TGTACCAGCAGTTACTCGCCCGTTAGCGGGGTGGGGGAGACCCAGTACTTC. Translated, it gives CTSSYSPVSGVGETQYF.

This clonotype was counted between two and nine times. The CDR3 does not close with the conserved phenylalanine or tryptophan, likely indicating a read error. This sequence joins TRBV7-8 and TRBJ2-5; 9 positions agree with TRBD1. V lost 6 bases, J lost 1 base, and 21 bases stayed unmatched. Germline values: CDR1 SGHVS, CDR2 FQNEAQ. This CDR3 spans 20 amino acids. CDR3 loop: CASSLWPGTGRSLGQETQYY. The CDR3 nucleotides are TGTGCCAGCAGTTTATGGCCCGGGACAGGGAGATCCTTGGGCCAAGAGACCCAGTACTAC.

The chain joins TRBV4-1 to TRBJ1-2, with 10 bases that match TRBD1. This CDR3 has 15 residues. Germline values: CDR1 MGHRA, CDR2 YSYEKL. With 3 bases clipped from V and 10 bases from J, the junction kept 11 bases outside the gene matches. The CDR3 loop reads CASSQAGTGVCDYTF. Written as DNA, the CDR3 is TGCGCCAGCAGCCAGGCCGGGACAGGGGTCTGTGACTACACCTTC.

A remark on this clonotype: Just one base apart from a much larger clone, this may be a read error. The chain recombines TRBV24-1 with TRBJ2-1; 12 bases are shared with TRBD2. V lost 3 bases, J lost 2 bases, and 7 bases stayed unmatched. This CDR3 comprises 18 residues. CDR1 KGHDR and CDR2 SFDVKD come from the germline V gene. CDR3 protein: CATSDLTSGSKAYNEQFF. In DNA, the CDR3 is TGTGCCACCAGTGATCTGACTAGCGGGAGTAAGGCCTACAATGAGCAGTTCTTC.

The gene calls are TRBV6-1 and TRBJ2-7; a possible D gene is TRBD1 (6 bases). The tail of the sequence fits TRBJ2-1 better, so the J call may be wrong. The CDR3 runs 14 residues. The germline V gene encodes CDR1 MNHNS and CDR2 SASEGT. The CDR3 loop is CASCIVRGPYEQFF. The CDR3 nucleotides are TGTGCCAGCTGCATTGTCAGGGGACCCTACGAGCAGTTCTTC.

In the case of this clonotype: Its ends do not fully match the called genes, so a read error is possible. The J gene is TRBJ1-1, the V gene TRBV5-1, with a tentative D call TRBD1 (5 bases). The CDR3 contains 17 residues. The germline gives CDR1 SGHRS, CDR2 YFSETQ. CDR3 nucleotides: TGTGCCAGCAGCACCCGGGACGGCGCTTTCATGAGCACTGAAGCTTTCTTT. Translation gives CASSTRDGAFMSTEAFF.

This clonotype was seen many times. V is TRBV5-6 and J is TRBJ2-7; TRBD2 matches at 7 bases. CDR1 and CDR2 (germline): SGHDT, YYEEEE. The CDR3 runs to 14 residues. Losses at the gene ends were 0 bases for V and 4 bases for J; bases not matched to a gene: 4. CDR3 loop: CASSLVGGFYEQYF. CDR3 in DNA: TGTGCCAGCAGCTTGGTGGGAGGGTTTTACGAGCAGTACTTC.

On this clonotype itself: This sequence may be a read error, since a much larger clone differs from it by one base. The V gene is TRBV20-1, the J gene TRBJ1-2; TRBD1 is a possible D gene (5 bases). The germline CDR1 and CDR2 sequences are DFQATT and SNEGSKA (reference sequence). The CDR3 is made up of 16 amino acids. Trimming took off 3 bases at V and 3 bases at J, with 20 bases between the two ends. The CDR3 here is CSARGRGDLGDYGYTF. The CDR3 DNA reads TGCAGTGCTAGGGGCCGTGGGGATTTGGGGGACTATGGCTACACCTTC.

The gene calls are TRBV19 and TRBJ2-1, with D tentatively TRBD1 (5 bases). V was clipped by 1 base and J by 5 bases, with 6 bases between them. This CDR3 comprises 13 residues. Looked up from germline, CDR1 is LNHDA and CDR2 is SQIVND (reference sequence). CDR3 nucleotide sequence: TGTGCCAGTAGTATAGGGACAAACAATGAGCAGTTCTTC. This translates into CASSIGTNNEQFF.

In its sample, this clonotype was seen once. This chain links TRBV7-2 with TRBJ2-7; TRBD1 aligns across 10 bases. The V gene end was trimmed by 7 bases and the J gene end by 2 bases; junction bases not matched to a gene: 5. CDR3 length equals 14 residues. Germline loops: CDR1 SGHTA, CDR2 FQGNSA. CDR3 in DNA: TGTACCAGCACCATTGGACAGGGGGCCTACGAGCAGTACTTC. Amino acid sequence: CTSTIGQGAYEQYF.

Comment on this clonotype: The junction shows a germline mismatch at one end, possibly a read error. The rearrangement uses TRBV29-1 and TRBJ1-1, with a possible D match to TRBD1 (5 bases). The V gene's germline CDR1 is SQVTM and CDR2 ANQGSEA. The CDR3 runs 15 residues. The CDR3 DNA sequence: TGCAGCGTTGTTGGTGACAGTTCCTCGAACACTGAAGTTTTCTTT. Translating gives CSVVGDSSSNTEVFF.

A remark on this clonotype: A junction end diverges from the germline sequence, so it may reflect a read error. J is TRBJ2-2 and V is TRBV5-1, with 9 bases identical to TRBD2. The CDR3 extends over 16 amino acids. Germline loops: CDR1 SGHRS, CDR2 YFSETQ. CDR3 amino acids: CASSSPRTSVTWELFF. DNA for the CDR3: TGCGCCAGCAGCTCACCCCGGACTAGCGTCACCTGGGAGCTGTTTTTT.

As regards this clonotype: One junction end does not reproduce the germline sequence, and a read error may be involved. The chain employs TRBV29-1 and TRBJ2-5, with 12 bases aligning to TRBD2. This CDR3 contains 16 residues. Germline lookup yields CDR1 SQVTM and CDR2 ANQGSEA. CDR3 bases: TGCAGAGTTGAACAGCTAGCGGGAGGGCCCCAAGAGACCCAGTACTTC. Translating gives CRVEQLAGGPQETQYF.